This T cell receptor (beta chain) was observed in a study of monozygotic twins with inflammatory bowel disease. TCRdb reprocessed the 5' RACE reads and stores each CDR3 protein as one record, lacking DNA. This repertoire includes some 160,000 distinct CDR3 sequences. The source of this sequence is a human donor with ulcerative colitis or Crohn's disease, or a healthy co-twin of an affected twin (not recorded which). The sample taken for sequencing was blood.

The CDR3 loop is CASSSRTGGSGDTQYF. The chain uses TRBV5-5 and TRBJ2-3; TCRdb's assignment of TRBD1 cannot be checked, as there is no DNA. CDR1 is SGHKS, CDR2 YYEKEE, per germline (reference sequence). The CDR3 has 16 amino acids.